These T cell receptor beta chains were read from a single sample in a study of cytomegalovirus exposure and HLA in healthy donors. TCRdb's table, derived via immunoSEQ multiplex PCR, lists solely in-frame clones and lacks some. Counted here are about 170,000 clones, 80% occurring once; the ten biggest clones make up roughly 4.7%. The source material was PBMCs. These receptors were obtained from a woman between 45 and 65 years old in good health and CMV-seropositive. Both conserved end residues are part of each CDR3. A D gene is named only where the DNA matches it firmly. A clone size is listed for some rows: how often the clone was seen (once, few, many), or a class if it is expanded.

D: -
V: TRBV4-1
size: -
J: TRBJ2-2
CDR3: CASSHRGGAGNTGELFF
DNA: TGCGCCAGCAGCCATAGGGGGGGGGCCGGGAACACCGGGGAGCTGTTTTTT

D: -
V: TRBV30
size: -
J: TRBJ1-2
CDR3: CAWSREVGYTF
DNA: TGTGCCTGGAGCCGCGAGGTTGGCTACACCTTC

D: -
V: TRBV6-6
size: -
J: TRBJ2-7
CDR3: CASRDSGDSGYEQYF
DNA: TGTGCCAGCAGAGATTCCGGGGATAGCGGCTACGAGCAGTACTTC

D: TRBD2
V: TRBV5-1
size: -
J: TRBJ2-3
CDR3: CASSPGLAGGTDTQYF
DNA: TGCGCCAGCAGCCCGGGACTAGCGGGGGGCACAGATACGCAGTATTTT

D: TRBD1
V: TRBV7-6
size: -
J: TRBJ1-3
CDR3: CASSSGDRGNTIYF
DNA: TGTGCCAGCAGTTCCGGGGACAGGGGAAACACCATATATTTT

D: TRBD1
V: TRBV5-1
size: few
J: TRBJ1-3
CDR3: CASPGQAPNTIYF
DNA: TGCGCCAGCCCGGGACAGGCACCAAACACCATATATTTT

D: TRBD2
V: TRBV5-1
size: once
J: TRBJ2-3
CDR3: CASSSSRRGAPLNTDTQYF
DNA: TGCGCCAGCAGCTCCTCTCGGCGGGGGGCCCCGTTGAACACAGATACGCAGTATTTT

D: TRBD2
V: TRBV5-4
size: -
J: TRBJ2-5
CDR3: CASSPSPTSGSAETQYF
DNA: TGTGCCAGCAGCCCCTCCCCGACTAGCGGGAGTGCAGAGACCCAGTACTTC

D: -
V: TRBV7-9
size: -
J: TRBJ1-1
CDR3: CSSSPPGSIEAFF
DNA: TGTTCCAGCAGCCCCCCAGGTTCTATTGAAGCTTTCTTT

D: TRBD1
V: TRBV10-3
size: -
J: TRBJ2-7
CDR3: CATRTGVTYEQYF
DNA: TGTGCCACCCGGACAGGGGTTACCTACGAGCAGTACTTC

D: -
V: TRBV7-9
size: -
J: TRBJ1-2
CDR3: CASSTDSPNYGYTF
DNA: TGTGCCAGCAGCACGGACAGTCCTAACTATGGCTACACCTTC

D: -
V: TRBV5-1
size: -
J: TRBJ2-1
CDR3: CASSLNIQVDEQFF
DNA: TGCGCCAGCAGCTTGAATATACAGGTTGATGAGCAGTTCTTC

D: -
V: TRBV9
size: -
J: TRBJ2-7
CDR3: CASSVVPEAYEQYF
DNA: TGTGCCAGCAGCGTAGTCCCAGAAGCCTACGAGCAGTACTTC

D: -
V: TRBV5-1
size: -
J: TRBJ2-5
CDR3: CASSHGRGGETQYF
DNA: TGCGCCAGCAGCCACGGGCGGGGAGGAGAGACCCAGTACTTC

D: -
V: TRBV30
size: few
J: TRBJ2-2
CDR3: CAWSFLNTGELFF
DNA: TGTGCCTGGTCGTTCTTGAACACCGGGGAGCTGTTTTTT

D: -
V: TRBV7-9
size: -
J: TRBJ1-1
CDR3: CSSSPRQMNTEAFF
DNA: TGTTCCAGCAGCCCCCGACAGATGAACACTGAAGCTTTCTTT

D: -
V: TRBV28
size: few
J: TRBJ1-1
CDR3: CASSIPGLFAFF
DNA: TGTGCCAGCAGTATTCCCGGTCTTTTCGCTTTCTTT

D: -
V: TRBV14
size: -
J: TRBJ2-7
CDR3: CASSPRQWGLLDHEQYF
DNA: TGTGCCAGCAGCCCTCGACAATGGGGACTCCTGGACCACGAGCAGTACTTC

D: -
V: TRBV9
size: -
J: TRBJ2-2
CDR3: CASSVGAAVGTGELFF
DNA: TGTGCCAGCAGCGTAGGTGCCGCGGTTGGCACCGGGGAGCTGTTTTTT

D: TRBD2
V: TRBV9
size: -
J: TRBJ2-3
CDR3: CASSVSGGGTDTQYF
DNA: TGTGCCAGCAGCGTAAGTGGCGGGGGTACAGATACGCAGTATTTT

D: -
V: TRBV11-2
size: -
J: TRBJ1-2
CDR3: CASSLEGDCTF
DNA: TGTGCCAGCAGCTTAGAAGGGGACTGCACCTTC

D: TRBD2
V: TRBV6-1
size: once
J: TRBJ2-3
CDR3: CASMGVAGRADTQYF
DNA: TGTGCCAGCATGGGGGTAGCGGGACGGGCAGATACGCAGTATTTT

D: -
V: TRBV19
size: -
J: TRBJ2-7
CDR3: CASSGWSSYEQYF
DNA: TGTGCCAGTAGTGGTTGGAGCTCCTACGAGCAGTACTTC

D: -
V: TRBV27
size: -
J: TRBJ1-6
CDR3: CASTHNPSGGGPYSPLHF
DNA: TGTGCCAGCACCCACAACCCCTCGGGGGGAGGGCCCTACTCACCCCTCCACTTT